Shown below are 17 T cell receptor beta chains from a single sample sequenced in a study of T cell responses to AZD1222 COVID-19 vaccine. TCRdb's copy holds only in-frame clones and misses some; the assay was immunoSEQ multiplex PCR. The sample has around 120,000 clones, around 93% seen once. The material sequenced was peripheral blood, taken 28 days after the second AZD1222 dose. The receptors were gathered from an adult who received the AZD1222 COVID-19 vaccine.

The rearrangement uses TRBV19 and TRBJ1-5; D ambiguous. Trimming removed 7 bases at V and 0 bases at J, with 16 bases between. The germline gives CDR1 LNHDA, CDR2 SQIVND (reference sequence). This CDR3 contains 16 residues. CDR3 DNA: TGTGCCAGTACCCCCCAGATCCTTTATAGCAATCAGCCCCAGCATTTT. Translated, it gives CASTPQILYSNQPQHF.

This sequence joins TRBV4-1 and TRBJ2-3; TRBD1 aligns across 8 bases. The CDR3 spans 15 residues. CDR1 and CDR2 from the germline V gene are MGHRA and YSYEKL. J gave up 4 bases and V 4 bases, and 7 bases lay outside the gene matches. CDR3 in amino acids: CASSLRTGTADTQYF. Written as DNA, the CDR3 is TGCGCCAGCAGCCTTCGGACAGGGACCGCAGATACGCAGTATTTT.

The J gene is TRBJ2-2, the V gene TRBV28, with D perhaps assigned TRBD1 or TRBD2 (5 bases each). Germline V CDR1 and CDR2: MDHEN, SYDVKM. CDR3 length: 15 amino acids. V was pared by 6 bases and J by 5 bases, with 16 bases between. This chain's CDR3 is CASSDPRGSTGELFF. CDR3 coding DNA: TGTGCCAGCAGCGATCCCCGGGGCTCGACCGGGGAGCTGTTTTTT.

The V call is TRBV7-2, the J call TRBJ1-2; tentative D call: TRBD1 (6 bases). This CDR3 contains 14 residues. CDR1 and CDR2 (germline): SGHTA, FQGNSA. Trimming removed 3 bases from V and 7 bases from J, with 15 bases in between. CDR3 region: CASSLGAGEGGYTF. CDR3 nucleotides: TGTGCCAGCAGCTTGGGGGCAGGGGAGGGTGGCTACACCTTC.

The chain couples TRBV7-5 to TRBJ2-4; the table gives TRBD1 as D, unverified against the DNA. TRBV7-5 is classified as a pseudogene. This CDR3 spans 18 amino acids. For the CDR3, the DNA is TGTGCCAGAAGCCCCCCGGGACAGGCCCTATTTGCCAAAAACATTCAGTACTTC. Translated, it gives CARSPPGQALFAKNIQYF.

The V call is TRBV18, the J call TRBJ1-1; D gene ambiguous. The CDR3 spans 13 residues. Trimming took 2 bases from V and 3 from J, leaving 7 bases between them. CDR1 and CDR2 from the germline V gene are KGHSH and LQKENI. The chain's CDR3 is CASSPNIDTEAFF. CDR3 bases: TGTGCCAGCTCACCAAATATTGACACTGAAGCTTTCTTT.

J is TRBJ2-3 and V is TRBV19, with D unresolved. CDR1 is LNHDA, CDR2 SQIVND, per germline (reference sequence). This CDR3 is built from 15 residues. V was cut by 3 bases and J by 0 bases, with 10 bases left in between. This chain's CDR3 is CASSIGSFSTDTQYF. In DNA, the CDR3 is TGTGCCAGTAGTATCGGAAGTTTTAGCACAGATACGCAGTATTTT. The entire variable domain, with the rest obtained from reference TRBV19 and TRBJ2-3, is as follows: DGGITQSPKYLFRKEGQNVTLSCEQNLNHDAMYWYRQDPGQGLRLIYYSQIVNDFQKGDIAEGYSVSREKKESFPLTVTSAQKNPTAFYLCASSIGSFSTDTQYFGPGTRLTVL.

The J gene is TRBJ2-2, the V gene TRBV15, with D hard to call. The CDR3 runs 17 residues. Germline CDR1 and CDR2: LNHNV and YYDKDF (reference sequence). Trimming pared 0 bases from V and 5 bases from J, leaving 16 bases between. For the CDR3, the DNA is TGTGCCACCAGCAGAGATCTGCAGCAGAAGGATACCGGGGAGCTGTTTTTT. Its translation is CATSRDLQQKDTGELFF. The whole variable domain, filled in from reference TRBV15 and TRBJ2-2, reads DAMVIQNPRYQVTQFGKPVTLSCSQTLNHNVMYWYQQKSSQAPKLLFHYYDKDFNNEADTPDNFQSRRPNTSFCFLDIRSPGLGDTAMYLCATSRDLQQKDTGELFFGEGSRLTVL.

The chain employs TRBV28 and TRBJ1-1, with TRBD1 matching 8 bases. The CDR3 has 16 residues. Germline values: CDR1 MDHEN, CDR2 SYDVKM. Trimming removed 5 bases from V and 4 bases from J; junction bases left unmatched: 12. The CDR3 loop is CASSTTTGDYSTEAFF. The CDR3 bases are TGTGCCAGCAGTACTACGACAGGGGACTATTCCACTGAAGCTTTCTTT.

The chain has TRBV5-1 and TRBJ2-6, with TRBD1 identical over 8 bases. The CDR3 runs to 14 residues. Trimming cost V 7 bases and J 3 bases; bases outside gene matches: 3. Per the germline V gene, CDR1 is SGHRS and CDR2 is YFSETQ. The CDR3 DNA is TGCGCCAGCCGACAGGGGTTTGGGGCCAACGTCCTGACTTTC. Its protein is CASRQGFGANVLTF. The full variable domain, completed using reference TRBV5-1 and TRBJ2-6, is KAGVTQTPRYLIKTRGQQVTLSCSPISGHRSVSWYQQTPGQGLQFLFEYFSETQRNKGNFPGRFSGRQFSNSRSEMNVSTLELGDSALYLCASRQGFGANVLTFGAGSRLTVL.

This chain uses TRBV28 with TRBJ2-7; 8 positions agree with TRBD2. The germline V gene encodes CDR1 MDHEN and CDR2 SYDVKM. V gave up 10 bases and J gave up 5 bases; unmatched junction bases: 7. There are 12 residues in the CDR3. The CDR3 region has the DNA TGTGCCACCGGGGGGGGTTGGAACGAGCAGTACTTC. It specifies CATGGGWNEQYF.

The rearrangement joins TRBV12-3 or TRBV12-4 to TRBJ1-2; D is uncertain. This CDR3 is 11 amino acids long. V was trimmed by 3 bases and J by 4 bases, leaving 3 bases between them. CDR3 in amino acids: CASSFGYGYTF. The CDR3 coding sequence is TGTGCCAGCAGTTTTGGCTATGGCTACACCTTC.

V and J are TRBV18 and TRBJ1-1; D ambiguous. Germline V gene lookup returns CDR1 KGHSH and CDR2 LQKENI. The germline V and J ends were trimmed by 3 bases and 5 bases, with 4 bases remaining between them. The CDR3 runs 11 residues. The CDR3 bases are TGTGCCAGCTCACCCACGACTGAAGCTTTCTTT. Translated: CASSPTTEAFF.

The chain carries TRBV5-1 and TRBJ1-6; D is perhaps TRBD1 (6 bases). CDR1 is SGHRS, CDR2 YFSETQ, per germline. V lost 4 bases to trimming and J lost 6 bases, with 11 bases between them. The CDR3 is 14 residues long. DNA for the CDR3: TGCGCCAGCAGCAGGGACAACAGTAATTCACCCCTCCACTTT. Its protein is CASSRDNSNSPLHF.

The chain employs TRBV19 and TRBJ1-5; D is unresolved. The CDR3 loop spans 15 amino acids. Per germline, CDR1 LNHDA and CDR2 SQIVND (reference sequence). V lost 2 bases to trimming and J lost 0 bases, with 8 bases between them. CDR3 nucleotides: TGTGCCAGTAGTATAATCGGGGATAGCAATCAGCCCCAGCATTTT. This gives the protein CASSIIGDSNQPQHF.

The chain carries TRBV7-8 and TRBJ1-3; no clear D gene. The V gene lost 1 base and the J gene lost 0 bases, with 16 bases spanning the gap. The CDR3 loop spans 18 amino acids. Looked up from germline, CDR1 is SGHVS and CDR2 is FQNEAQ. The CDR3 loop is CASSLVPPGWSSGNTIYF. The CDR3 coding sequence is TGTGCCAGCAGCTTAGTTCCGCCCGGGTGGAGCTCTGGAAACACCATATATTTT.

CDR3 residues: CASSQDRGSPLHF. The CDR3 nucleotides are TGTGCCAGCAGCCAAGATAGGGGTTCACCCCTCCACTTT. The rearrangement links TRBV3-1 (or the pseudogene TRBV3-2) to TRBJ1-6; perhaps TRBD1 as D (5 bases). This CDR3 is built from 13 residues. CDR1 is LGHDT and CDR2 is YNNKEL in the germline V gene (reference sequence). V gave up 0 bases and J gave up 9 bases, with 6 bases separating them.